Reported below is one T cell receptor beta chain. The antigen is unknown. Germline values: CDR1 SEHNR, CDR2 FQNEAQ (reference sequence). Trimming took off 3 bases at V and 0 bases at J, with 11 bases between the two ends. The CDR3 totals 15 residues. Sequencing libraries made from TCR beta cDNA carried unique molecular identifiers. Input amounts of about 0.85 to 11 million T cells were used. These gave approximately 500,000 cDNA molecules, so each molecule approximated one T cell. Each CDR3 protein is one row after TCRdb ran MiXCR on the PCR reads. Seen here are approximately 730,000 distinct CDR3 sequences, about 27% observed once, and the top ten hold approximately 0.55%. The sample is drawn from a study of post-analysis software for immune sequencing data. Study context: Included among the disease courses, which were recorded for the cohort, were relapsing-remitting, secondary progressive and progressive-relapsing multiple sclerosis.

Notes on the study in general: Pronounced co-clustering by F measure was evident among identically batched samples. Four or five TRBV segments (TRBV5-6, TRBV5-1 and TRBV20-1 among them) occurred more frequently in patients than in controls. Relative to controls, patients with multiple sclerosis showed significantly lower normalized Chao1 diversity.

Sequencing used blood. This chain uses TRBV7-9 with TRBJ1-1; perhaps TRBD1 as D (6 bases). The source is a girl under 18 with multiple sclerosis. CDR3 in amino acids: CASSLQGPMNTEAFF. Here the CDR3 DNA reads TGTGCCAGCAGCTTGCAGGGGCCCATGAACACTGAAGCTTTCTTT.